This entry describes one T cell receptor beta chain. Its antigen is not identified. These data come from a study of blood T cells in healthy people across ages. Primers used in a second PCR of roughly 6 to 11 cycles were a sample-barcoded 5' primer and a J-beta primer mix. TCRdb processed the 5' RACE reads anew with MiXCR; each CDR3 protein has one entry. Of more than 700,000 distinct CDR3 sequences in the sample, less than 60% were seen once. Trimming removed 6 bases from V and 3 bases from J; junction bases left unmatched: 4. Germline-derived CDR1 and CDR2 are SNHLY and FYNNEI. This CDR3 spans 15 amino acids. Findings and caveats of the study: Conclusively comparing naive with antigen-experienced cells was impossible with unsorted PBMCs. Calculation of diversity from one million T cells yielded estimates considered to be underestimates.

This receptor was identified in a man older than 75 in good health. Sequenced input: blood. V usage is TRBV2 and J usage is TRBJ2-6; 8 bases are shared with TRBD1. In DNA form, the CDR3 reads TGTGCCAGCAGCTCGACAGGGGATGGGGCCAACGTCCTGACTTTC. It translates to CASSSTGDGANVLTF.